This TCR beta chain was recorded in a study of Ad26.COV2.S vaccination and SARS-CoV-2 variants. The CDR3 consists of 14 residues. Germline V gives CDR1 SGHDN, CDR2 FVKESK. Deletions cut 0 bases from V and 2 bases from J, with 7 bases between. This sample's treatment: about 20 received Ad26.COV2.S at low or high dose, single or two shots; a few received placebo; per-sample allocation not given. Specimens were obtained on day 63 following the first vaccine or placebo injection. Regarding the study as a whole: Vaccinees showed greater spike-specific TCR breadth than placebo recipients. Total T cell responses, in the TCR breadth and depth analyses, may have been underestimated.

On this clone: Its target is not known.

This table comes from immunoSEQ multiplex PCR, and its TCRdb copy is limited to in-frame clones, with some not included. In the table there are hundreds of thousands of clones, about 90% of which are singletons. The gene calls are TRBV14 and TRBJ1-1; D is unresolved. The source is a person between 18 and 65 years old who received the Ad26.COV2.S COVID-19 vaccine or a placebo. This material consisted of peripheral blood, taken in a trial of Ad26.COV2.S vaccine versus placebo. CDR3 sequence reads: CASSQEVANTEAFF. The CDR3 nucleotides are TGTGCCAGCAGCCAAGAAGTGGCTAACACTGAAGCTTTCTTT.